Listed here are 7 T cell receptor beta chains from one sample, sequenced in a study of CD8 T cells in Susac syndrome. The RNA, about 0.5 to 1 ug, was put through reverse transcription using random hexamers. TCRdb redid the calling of the immunoSEQ multiplex PCR reads with MiXCR, one entry per CDR3 protein. In the table there are 250,000 to 350,000 distinct CDR3 sequences, about 91% of which are singletons. The sample was CD4+ T cells from PBMCs. These receptors all stem from a human donor with multiple sclerosis.

The V call is TRBV4-1, the J call TRBJ2-7; D might be TRBD1 (5 bases). Trimming removed 0 bases at V and 3 bases at J, with 18 bases between. Germline V gene lookup returns CDR1 MGHRA and CDR2 YSYEKL. The CDR3 loop spans 17 amino acids. The DNA for the CDR3 is TGCGCCAGCAGCCAAGATAGGGCCAGGGCTACACTCTACGAGCAGTACTTC. The encoded protein is CASSQDRARATLYEQYF.

The CDR3 coding sequence is TGTGCCAGCAGCCAGCCCTGGGCGCCGGGACTGTCACTGGATGACTCCTACAATGAGCAGTTCTTC. Protein: CASSQPWAPGLSLDDSYNEQFF. The chain uses TRBV4-2 and TRBJ2-1; D might be TRBD2 (6 bases). Germline V lookup: CDR1 LGHNA, CDR2 YNFKEQ. V was cut by 3 bases and J by 0 bases, with 30 bases left in between. The CDR3 consists of 22 residues.

The chain uses TRBV15 and TRBJ2-7; the match to TRBD1 covers 8 bases. With V trimmed by 1 base and J by 5 bases, 4 bases remained unmatched. Germline CDR1 and CDR2: LNHNV and YYDKDF (reference sequence). The CDR3 sequence is 14 residues long. CDR3 nucleotide sequence: TGTGCCACCAGCAGAGGGACAGGGAGCAACGAGCAGTACTTC. Protein product: CATSRGTGSNEQYF.

The rearrangement joins TRBV12-3 or TRBV12-4 to TRBJ2-1; D remains unclear. The V gene lost 7 bases and the J gene lost 7 bases, with 11 bases spanning the gap. CDR3 length: 12 residues. CDR3 region: CASTSRRNEQFF. The CDR3 nucleotides are TGTGCCAGCACTTCCCGGCGGAATGAGCAGTTCTTC.

The genes are TRBV5-4 and TRBJ2-5; 12 bases are shared with TRBD2. The CDR3 loop spans 16 amino acids. CDR1 SGHNT and CDR2 YYREEE come from the germline V gene (reference sequence). V was pared by 3 bases and J by 0 bases, with 3 bases of the junction left unmatched. This CDR3 is CASSSGTSGYQETQYF. For the CDR3, the DNA is TGTGCCAGCAGCTCGGGGACTAGCGGGTACCAAGAGACCCAGTACTTC.

V gene TRBV10-3 combines with J gene TRBJ2-2, with D possibly being TRBD1 or TRBD2 (7 bases each). Trimming removed 10 bases from V and 3 bases from J, with 21 bases in between. The V gene's germline CDR1 is ENHRY and CDR2 SYGVKD. This CDR3 region has 16 residues. The CDR3 DNA reads TGTGCCACCAGGGGGGGGGCAGGAGCCGACACCGGGGAGCTGTTTTTT. Amino acid sequence: CATRGGAGADTGELFF.

The chain recombines TRBV12-3 or TRBV12-4 with TRBJ1-1; weak D call: TRBD1 (5 bases). Deletions cut 3 bases from V and 1 base from J, with 12 bases between. The CDR3 runs 15 residues. In nucleotides, the CDR3 is TGTGCCAGCAGTTTGGGCCCGACAGAGAACACTGAAGCTTTCTTT. Residues: CASSLGPTENTEAFF.